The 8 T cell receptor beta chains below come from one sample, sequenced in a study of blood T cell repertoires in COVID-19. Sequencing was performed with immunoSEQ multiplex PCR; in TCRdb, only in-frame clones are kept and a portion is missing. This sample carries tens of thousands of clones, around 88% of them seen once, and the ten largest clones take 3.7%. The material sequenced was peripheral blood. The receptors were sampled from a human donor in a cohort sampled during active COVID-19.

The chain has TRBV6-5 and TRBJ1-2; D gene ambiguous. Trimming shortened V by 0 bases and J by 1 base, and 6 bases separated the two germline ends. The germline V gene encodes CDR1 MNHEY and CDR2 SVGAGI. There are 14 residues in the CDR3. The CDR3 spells CASSYSSVNYGYTF. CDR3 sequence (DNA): TGTGCCAGCAGTTACTCGTCCGTTAACTATGGCTACACCTTC.

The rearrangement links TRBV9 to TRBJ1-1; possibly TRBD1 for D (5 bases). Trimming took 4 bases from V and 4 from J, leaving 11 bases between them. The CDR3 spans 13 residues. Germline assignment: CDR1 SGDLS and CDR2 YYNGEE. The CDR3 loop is CASSLGGSTEAFF. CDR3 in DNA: TGTGCCAGCAGCCTCGGGGGGAGCACTGAAGCTTTCTTT.

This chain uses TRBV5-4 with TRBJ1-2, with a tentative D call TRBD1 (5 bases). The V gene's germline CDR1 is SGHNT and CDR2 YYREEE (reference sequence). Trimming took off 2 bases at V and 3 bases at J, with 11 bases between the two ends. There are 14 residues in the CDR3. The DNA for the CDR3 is TGTGCCAGCAGCTTAGGCAGGGTGGACTATGGCTACACCTTC. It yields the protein CASSLGRVDYGYTF.

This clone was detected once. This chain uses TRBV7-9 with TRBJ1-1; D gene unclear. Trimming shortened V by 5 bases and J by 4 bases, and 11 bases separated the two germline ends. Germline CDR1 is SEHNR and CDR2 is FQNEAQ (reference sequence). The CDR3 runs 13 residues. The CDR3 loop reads CASSPPGGTEAFF. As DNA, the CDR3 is TGTGCCAGCAGCCCCCCCGGCGGCACTGAAGCTTTCTTT.

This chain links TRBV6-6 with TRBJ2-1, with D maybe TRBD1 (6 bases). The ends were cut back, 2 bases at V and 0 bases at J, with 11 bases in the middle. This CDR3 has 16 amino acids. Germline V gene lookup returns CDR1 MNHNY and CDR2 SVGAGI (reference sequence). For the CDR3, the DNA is TGTGCCAGCAGTTACGGGCAGGGGAGCTCCTACAATGAGCAGTTCTTC. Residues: CASSYGQGSSYNEQFF.

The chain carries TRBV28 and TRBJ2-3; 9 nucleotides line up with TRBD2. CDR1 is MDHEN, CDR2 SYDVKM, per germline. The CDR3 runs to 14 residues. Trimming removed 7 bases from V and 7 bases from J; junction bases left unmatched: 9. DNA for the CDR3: TGTGCCAGCAAAGGGGCGGGAGGGCCCCATACGCAGTATTTT. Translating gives CASKGAGGPHTQYF.

CDR3: CASSRQGRTGYNEQFF. The CDR3, as DNA: TGTGCCAGCAGCCGCCAGGGAAGGACCGGCTACAATGAGCAGTTCTTC. The chain couples TRBV4-2 to TRBJ2-1, with a weak D call TRBD1 (5 bases). The CDR3 is made up of 16 amino acids. The V end was cut by 4 bases, the J end by 3 bases, with 16 bases between. Germline V gene sequence: CDR1 LGHNA, CDR2 YNFKEQ.

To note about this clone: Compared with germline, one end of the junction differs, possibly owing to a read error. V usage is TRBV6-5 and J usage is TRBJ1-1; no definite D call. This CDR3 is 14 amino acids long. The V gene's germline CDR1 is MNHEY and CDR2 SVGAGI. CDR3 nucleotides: TGTGCCAGCAGGTACTTACGACAGAACACTGAAGCTTTCTTT. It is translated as CASRYLRQNTEAFF.